These T cell receptor beta chains were read from a single sample in a study of blood T cell repertoires in COVID-19. Here immunoSEQ multiplex PCR was the method, and the copy in TCRdb shows in-frame clones only, minus some. This sample has fewer than 350,000 clones, with 88% found just once. Sequencing was performed on peripheral blood. The receptors here all came from a man younger than 35 with active or convalescent COVID-19. Both conserved end residues are trimmed from each CDR3. The order of the fields is J gene, V gene, clone size, CDR3 protein. Part of the rows lack a size; the others show once, few, many or a class for expanded clones.

TRBJ1-2,TRBV7-9,.,ASSQDSRQAPNYGYT
TRBJ1-1,TRBV11-2,.,ASSPPLGVDTEAF
TRBJ1-2,TRBV18,.,ASSPGDRATTRNYGYT
TRBJ2-7,TRBV4-3,few,ASSQDPTYEQY
TRBJ2-7,TRBV6-5,once,ASTGTSGAYEQY
TRBJ2-2,TRBV7-6,.,ASSLDSGGTGELF
TRBJ2-2,TRBV6-5,.,ASRDRGTTGELF
TRBJ1-1,TRBV25-1,.,ASSRYWAGNTEAF
TRBJ1-1,TRBV7-3,.,ASSLYKNTEAF
TRBJ2-7,TRBV11-2,few,ASSLTGDFYEQY
TRBJ1-3,TRBV5-6,.,ASSSGTGLIGNTIY
TRBJ1-2,TRBV7-9,.,ASSLTDRGYGYGYT
TRBJ2-7,TRBV19,.,ASSIPGQFYEQY
TRBJ2-1,TRBV19,.,ASSLAGGFSYNEQF
TRBJ2-2,TRBV5-1,.,ASSLDTGSTGELF
TRBJ1-1,TRBV5-1,.,ASSSTGGPEAF
TRBJ2-2,TRBV4-1,.,ASSQGGRGTGELF
TRBJ2-5,TRBV9,.,ASSGSGTGSETQY
TRBJ1-6,TRBV2,.,ASSESGRGLLGSPLH
TRBJ1-3,TRBV6-5,few,ASSYRTGWSGNTIY
TRBJ1-2,TRBV5-5,.,ASTLTDIFNYGYT
TRBJ1-2,TRBV10-3,.,AISQDRGYYGYT
TRBJ2-2,TRBV3-1/TRBV3-2,.,ASSPGLEVTGELF
TRBJ1-2,TRBV19,few,ASEDSYGYT
TRBJ2-7,TRBV9,.,ASSVGSGVSEQY
TRBJ2-3,TRBV10-3,.,ATSSQRRGASTDTQY
TRBJ1-2,TRBV6-1,.,ASSVRVRGAGYGYT
TRBJ1-5,TRBV18,once,ASSPSGGDQPQH
TRBJ1-5,TRBV7-9,once,ASSLSPGGSNQPQH
TRBJ1-2,TRBV6-4,.,ASSDSGAYGYT
TRBJ1-1,TRBV10-3,.,AISEGTETNTEAF
TRBJ2-2,TRBV7-6,few,ASSFRDYGVTGELF
TRBJ1-2,TRBV5-1,.,ASSLGPRGAGYGYT
TRBJ2-5,TRBV5-4,.,ASSLVGTTQETQY
TRBJ1-5,TRBV19,.,ASLEPGQHNQPQH
TRBJ2-4,TRBV19,.,ASSIAGTKNIQY
TRBJ2-7,TRBV3-1/TRBV3-2,.,ASSQDFITPYYEQY
TRBJ2-5,TRBV6-6,.,ASNYPEITGSLGVFQETQY
TRBJ2-1,TRBV19,.,ASSLRLAGGLNEQF
TRBJ2-1,TRBV7-9,.,ASSREGYEQF
TRBJ1-1,TRBV5-1,.,ASSLGQGPEAF
TRBJ2-6,TRBV18,.,ASSPRQGRRSGANVLT
TRBJ2-3,TRBV15,.,ATSSPRTGGTDTQY
TRBJ2-7,TRBV29-1,.,SVEEPGQLYEQY